This T cell receptor (beta chain) was recorded in a study of blood T cell repertoires in COVID-19. In the study overall: Acute and convalescent COVID-19 samples came from the United States, Italy and Spain.

Germline-derived CDR1 and CDR2 are MDHEN and SYDVKM. This CDR3 comprises 13 residues. Trimming pared 6 bases from V and 6 bases from J, leaving 12 bases between. Sequenced by immunoSEQ multiplex PCR; TCRdb stores in-frame clones only, minus some. The table has around 120,000 clones, just under 85% seen once. This receptor was taken from a man between 65 and 80 years old with active or convalescent COVID-19. This chain links TRBV28 with TRBJ1-5; a possible D gene is TRBD1 (5 bases). Material: peripheral blood. The DNA for the CDR3 is TGTGCCAGCAGCTCCGACAGTATTCAGCCCCAGCATTTT. This translates into CASSSDSIQPQHF.